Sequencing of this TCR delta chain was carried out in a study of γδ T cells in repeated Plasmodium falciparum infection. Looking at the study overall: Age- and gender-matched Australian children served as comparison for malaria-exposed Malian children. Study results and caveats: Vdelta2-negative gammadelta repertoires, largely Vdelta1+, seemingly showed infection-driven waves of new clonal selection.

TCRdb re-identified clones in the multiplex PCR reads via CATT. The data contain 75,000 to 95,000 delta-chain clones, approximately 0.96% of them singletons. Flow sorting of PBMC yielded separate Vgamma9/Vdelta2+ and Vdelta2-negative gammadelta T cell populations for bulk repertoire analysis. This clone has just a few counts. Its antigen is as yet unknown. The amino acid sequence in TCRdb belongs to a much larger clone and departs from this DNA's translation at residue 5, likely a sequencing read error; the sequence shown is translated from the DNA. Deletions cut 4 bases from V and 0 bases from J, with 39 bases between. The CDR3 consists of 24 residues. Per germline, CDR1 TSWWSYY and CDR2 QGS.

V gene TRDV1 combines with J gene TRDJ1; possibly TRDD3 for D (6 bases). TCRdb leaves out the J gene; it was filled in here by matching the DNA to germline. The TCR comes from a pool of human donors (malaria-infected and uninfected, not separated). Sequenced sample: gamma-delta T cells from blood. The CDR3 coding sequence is TGTGCTCTTGGGGCCCCCTACCTTCGCGCTGGGGCTACCCATGGGCATGCTCACACCGATAAACTCATCTTT. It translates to CALGAPYLRAGATHGHAHTDKLIF.